One T cell receptor beta chain is described in this entry. Genomic DNA belonging to each subset was distributed in equal measure over several immunoSEQ plates. Profiled with immunoSEQ multiplex PCR; TCRdb holds only in-frame clones, not every one. The data show some 2.1 million clones, just over 90% seen once. This sample was included in a study of shared clonotypes between healthy human individuals. The CDR3 covers 12 residues. V was pared by 0 bases and J by 7 bases, with 9 bases between. CDR1 and CDR2 (germline): SQVTM, ANQGSEA. Naive CD8 populations comprised CD45RO-negative cells positively selected for CCR7, excluding terminally differentiated effector memory CD45RA+ cells.

Input material: naive CD8+ T cells from PBMCs. The V call is TRBV29-1, the J call TRBJ1-2; D is undetermined. This TCR was recovered from a man younger than 30 in good health. Some clones in this sample may be carry-over from other donors' samples. CDR3 bases: TGCAGCGTTGAAGAAGGGAGGGCTGGCTACACCTTC. It yields the protein CSVEEGRAGYTF.